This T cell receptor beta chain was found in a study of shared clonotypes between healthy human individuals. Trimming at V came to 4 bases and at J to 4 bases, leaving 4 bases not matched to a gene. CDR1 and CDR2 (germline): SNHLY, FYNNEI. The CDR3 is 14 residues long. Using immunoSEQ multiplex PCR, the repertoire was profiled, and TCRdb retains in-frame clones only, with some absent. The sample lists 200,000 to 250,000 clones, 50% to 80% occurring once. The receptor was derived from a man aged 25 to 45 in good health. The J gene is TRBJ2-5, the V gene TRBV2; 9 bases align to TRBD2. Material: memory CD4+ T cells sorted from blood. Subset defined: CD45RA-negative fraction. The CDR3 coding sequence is TGTGCCAGCAGTGTAGCGGGAGTTAGAGAGACCCAGTACTTC. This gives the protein CASSVAGVRETQYF.